This T cell receptor (beta chain) was obtained from a study of OX40 agonist ivuxolimab in advanced cancers. Study-level background: Dose-escalation patients had hepatocellular carcinoma, melanoma, renal cell or head and neck cancer. Cohort: approximately 83% men, mean age about 62, aged about 23 to 79. Notes on the study in general: Individuals who were partial responders at 0.1-3.0 mg/kg had clonal expansion that ranked among the lowest.

To note about this clone: The antigen is undetermined.

Patients with autoimmune history or systemic immunosuppression were excluded. Germline loops: CDR1 KGHSH, CDR2 LQKENI. The V end was cut by 5 bases, the J end by 4 bases, with 14 bases between. The CDR3 extends over 14 amino acids. Profiling relied on immunoSEQ multiplex PCR, and the TCRdb table lists in-frame clones only, not all of them. The repertoire holds some 60,000 clones, with 91% as singletons. The starting material was CD4+ or CD8+ T cells sorted from blood, obtained in a trial of the OX40 agonist ivuxolimab. The gene calls are TRBV18 and TRBJ1-1; no firm D call. This receptor was obtained from an adult with an advanced solid tumor such as melanoma, head and neck, liver or kidney cancer. CDR3 sequence (DNA): TGTGCCAGCTCAACTCTACCGAGGGTCACTGAAGCTTTCTTT. Translating it yields CASSTLPRVTEAFF.